This T cell receptor beta chain was identified during a study of T cells after yellow fever vaccination. Study-wide context: Low-cell-number fractions were prepared with SMART-Seq v4 Ultra Low Input.

The table lists this clonotype with a few counts. Its antigen is as yet unknown. Study-wide results and caveats: Some clonotypes, a small share, were shared between CD4 and CD8 compartments. Most clones from primary vaccination were detected again post-booster (roughly 96% CD4, roughly 90% CD8).

For TCR, cDNA came from 5'RACE template switching, which added a universal primer site and UMIs. TCRdb reanalysed the 5' RACE reads using MiXCR and keeps one entry per CDR3 protein. The profile shows about 240,000 distinct CDR3 sequences, 6% to 7.5% of them singletons. The sample here was CD4+ T cells sorted from PBMCs, taken 15 days after the yellow fever booster vaccination. This sequence was found in a man aged 30 to 39 who received the YFV17D yellow fever vaccine.

CDR3 sequence (DNA): TGCGCCAGCATGGCGGAGTCGGGGGGTAGAGAGCAGTACTTC. The encoded protein is CASMAESGGREQYF. The gene calls are TRBV5-1 and TRBJ2-7; 7 bases agree with TRBD2. The germline gives CDR1 SGHRS, CDR2 YFSETQ. V shed 6 bases and J 7 bases; nucleotides not matched to a gene: 13. This CDR3 is 14 amino acids long.